The 20 T cell receptor beta chains presented below share a single source sample, sequenced in a study of blood T cell repertoires in COVID-19. Method: immunoSEQ multiplex PCR; TCRdb's copy keeps in-frame clones and lacks some. The table includes about 250,000 clones, 88% detected once. Sequenced sample: peripheral blood. The receptors were gathered from a man older than 75 with acute or convalescent COVID-19.

The rearrangement uses TRBV15 and TRBJ2-7; 7 bases align to TRBD2. The V and J ends lost 0 bases and 6 bases, in that order; junction bases with no gene match: 17. This CDR3 has 18 residues. From germline, CDR1 is LNHNV and CDR2 YYDKDF (reference sequence). CDR3 DNA: TGTGCCACCAGCAGAGACGGTCCCTGGGGAGGGAGGAGGGGCGAGCAGTACTTC. Amino acid sequence: CATSRDGPWGGRRGEQYF.

The V and J genes are TRBV24-1 and TRBJ2-1; 11 bases are shared with TRBD1. The V gene's germline CDR1 is KGHDR and CDR2 SFDVKD. The CDR3 length is 18 residues. V lost 4 bases to trimming and J lost 7 bases; unmatched junction nucleotides: 14. The CDR3 sequence: CATSDRTSGTGGSNEQFF. CDR3 nucleotide sequence: TGTGCCACCAGTGACCGTACCTCCGGGACAGGGGGGTCAAATGAGCAGTTCTTC.

The chain uses TRBV5-4 and TRBJ1-2; 9 positions match TRBD1. Germline loops: CDR1 SGHNT, CDR2 YYREEE (reference sequence). The CDR3 extends over 15 amino acids. V gave up 6 bases and J gave up 0 bases; unmatched junction bases: 6. The CDR3 sequence is CASNPDRGANYGYTF. As DNA, the CDR3 is TGTGCCAGCAACCCGGACAGGGGAGCTAACTATGGCTACACCTTC. Full variable domain (remainder filled in from reference TRBV5-4 and TRBJ1-2): ETGVTQSPTHLIKTRGQQVTLRCSSQSGHNTVSWYQQALGQGPQFIFQYYREEENGRGNFPPRFSGLQFPNYSSELNVNALELDDSALYLCASNPDRGANYGYTFGSGTRLTVV.

V usage is TRBV5-1 and J usage is TRBJ2-1; the D gene is possibly TRBD2 (7 bases). The CDR3 has 15 residues. V lost 0 bases and J lost 6, with 13 bases in between. In germline, CDR1 is SGHRS, CDR2 YFSETQ. CDR3 region: CASSLEGGLANEQFF. The CDR3 DNA reads as TGCGCCAGCAGCTTGGAGGGGGGGCTGGCCAATGAGCAGTTCTTC.

The chain couples TRBV6-5 to TRBJ2-7, with no clear D. V lost 6 bases and J 2 bases, leaving 11 bases between the germline ends. In germline, CDR1 is MNHEY, CDR2 SVGAGI. CDR3 length: 13 residues. CDR3 protein: CASRRSPAYEQYF. The CDR3 coding sequence is TGTGCCAGCAGACGCTCCCCAGCCTACGAGCAGTACTTC.

This chain uses TRBV28 with TRBJ2-3; 7 nucleotides agree with TRBD2. The germline V gene has CDR1 MDHEN and CDR2 SYDVKM. The CDR3 is 15 amino acids. With V trimmed by 1 base and J by 5 bases, 6 bases remained unmatched. The CDR3: CASSLSSSGGDTQYF. In nucleotides, the CDR3 is TGTGCCAGCAGTTTATCATCTAGCGGAGGAGATACGCAGTATTTT. Variable domain in full (rest from reference TRBV28 and TRBJ2-3): DVKVTQSSRYLVKRTGEKVFLECVQDMDHENMFWYRQDPGLGLRLIYFSYDVKMKEKGDIPEGYSVSREKKERFSLILESASTNQTSMYLCASSLSSSGGDTQYFGPGTRLTVL.

This clone showed up just a few times. The chain combines TRBV5-1 with TRBJ1-1; D not certain. V was shortened by 0 bases and J by 2 bases, with 8 bases between the two germline ends. The CDR3 length is 14 residues. Germline-derived CDR1 and CDR2 are SGHRS and YFSETQ. Here the CDR3 DNA reads TGCGCCAGCAGCTTGGTTCCGCGAAACACTGAAGCTTTCTTT. Its translation: CASSLVPRNTEAFF.

The chain recombines TRBV6-2 or TRBV6-3 with TRBJ1-3; D unresolved. The ends were cut back, 6 bases at V and 0 bases at J, with 12 bases in the middle. This CDR3 has 15 residues. The germline V gene has CDR1 MNHEY and CDR2 SVGEGT. The CDR3 nucleotides read TGTGCCAGCAGCCCCCGAGGAGTCTCTGGAAACACCATATATTTT. This codes for CASSPRGVSGNTIYF.

The table lists this clone with a few counts. The chain links TRBV19 to TRBJ1-4, with TRBD1 as a possible D gene (5 bases). The CDR3 consists of 14 residues. Trimming cost V 7 bases and J 4 bases, with 13 bases left between them. Germline-derived CDR1 and CDR2 are LNHDA and SQIVND (reference sequence). The CDR3 DNA reads as TGTGCCAGTAAATTTAGGGGTCGTAATGAAAAACTGTTTTTT. Protein: CASKFRGRNEKLFF.

The CDR3 DNA follows: TGTGCCAGCAGTTACGACGGGAATGAAGCTTTCTTT. This gives the protein CASSYDGNEAFF. The genes are TRBV6-5 and TRBJ1-1; D is undetermined. The ends were cut back, 2 bases at V and 7 bases at J, with 8 bases in the middle. The germline V gene encodes CDR1 MNHEY and CDR2 SVGAGI. CDR3 size: 12 residues.

The V gene is TRBV4-1, the J gene TRBJ1-4; TRBD1 aligns across 8 bases. Germline V lookup: CDR1 MGHRA, CDR2 YSYEKL. Trimming took 2 bases from V and 5 from J; bases not matched to a gene: 7. The CDR3 contains 16 residues. CDR3 amino acids: CASSQIQRTGNEKLFF. The CDR3 DNA follows: TGCGCCAGCAGCCAAATCCAAAGGACAGGGAATGAAAAACTGTTTTTT.

The chain joins TRBV5-1 to TRBJ1-5, with 11 bases fitting TRBD1. This CDR3 has 16 residues. Trimming took 4 bases from V and 6 from J; bases not matched to a gene: 9. Germline V CDR1 and CDR2: SGHRS, YFSETQ. In DNA, the CDR3 is TGCGCCAGCAGCCTTGGAGGGACAGGGGGGAGTCAGCCCCAGCATTTT. Translated: CASSLGGTGGSQPQHF.

V is TRBV14 and J is TRBJ2-7, with TRBD2 matching 10 bases. Unmatched junction bases numbered 9, after V lost 3 bases and J lost 4 bases. Germline CDR1 reads SGHDN; CDR2 reads FVKESK. This CDR3 has 16 residues. The CDR3 loop is CASSQGLSGRMYEQYF. Written as DNA, the CDR3 is TGTGCCAGCAGCCAGGGACTTAGCGGGAGGATGTACGAGCAGTACTTC.

The V call is TRBV2, the J call TRBJ2-1; TRBD1 matches at 9 bases. The CDR3 extends over 16 amino acids. V trimming: 5 bases; J trimming: 4 bases; junction bases outside the gene matches: 9. Germline loops: CDR1 SNHLY, CDR2 FYNNEI. The CDR3 DNA is TGTGCCAGCAGTCAACAGGGGGCCCTAGTATACAATGAGCAGTTCTTC. Its translation is CASSQQGALVYNEQFF.

CDR3 coding DNA: TGTGCCAGCAGCCAGGTCCCCTTCTCCTACGAGCAGTACTTC. As protein: CASSQVPFSYEQYF. The J gene is TRBJ2-7, the V gene TRBV7-9, with D unresolved. Trimming took 5 bases from V and 0 from J, leaving 11 bases between them. From germline, CDR1 is SEHNR and CDR2 FQNEAQ (reference sequence). The CDR3 extends over 14 amino acids.

V and J are TRBV29-1 and TRBJ1-1; D is undetermined. The CDR3 runs 13 residues. CDR1 is SQVTM and CDR2 is ANQGSEA in the germline V gene. V lost 5 bases and J 0 bases, leaving 10 bases between the germline ends. Here the CDR3 reads CSVLIDLNTEAFF. CDR3 in DNA: TGCAGCGTTCTCATAGACTTGAACACTGAAGCTTTCTTT.

Written as DNA, the CDR3 is TGCGCCAGCAGCTTGACAGCCTATAATTCACCCCTCCACTTT. Translating it yields CASSLTAYNSPLHF. The genes are TRBV5-1 and TRBJ1-6; no clear D gene. CDR3 size: 14 residues. Germline assignment: CDR1 SGHRS and CDR2 YFSETQ. Between the trimmed V and J ends, which lost 1 base and 2 bases, there was a span of 4 bases.

This chain links TRBV15 with TRBJ1-5; D ambiguous. Trimming stripped 0 bases from V and 9 bases from J, with 9 bases between. This CDR3 contains 13 residues. Per the germline V gene, CDR1 is LNHNV and CDR2 is YYDKDF (reference sequence). Here the CDR3 reads CATSRDRQRPQHF. The CDR3 DNA reads TGTGCCACCAGCAGAGATCGACAACGGCCCCAGCATTTT.

The V call is TRBV19, the J call TRBJ2-5, with TRBD1 matching 7 bases. The CDR3 extends over 14 amino acids. V lost 8 bases to trimming and J lost 5 bases; unmatched junction nucleotides: 11. Germline loops: CDR1 LNHDA, CDR2 SQIVND (reference sequence). The CDR3 sequence is CASGETGVRETQYF. CDR3 nucleotide sequence: TGTGCCAGTGGGGAAACAGGGGTGAGGGAGACCCAGTACTTC.

This clone showed up just a few times. The genes are TRBV4-3 and TRBJ2-7; possible D gene TRBD1, 6 bases. Germline V lookup: CDR1 LGHNA, CDR2 YSLEER. CDR3 length: 12 amino acids. Deletions cut 11 bases from V and 5 bases from J, with 16 bases between. Here the CDR3 reads CAGDTRWHEQYF. CDR3 nucleotide sequence: TGCGCCGGGGACACAAGATGGCACGAGCAGTACTTC.